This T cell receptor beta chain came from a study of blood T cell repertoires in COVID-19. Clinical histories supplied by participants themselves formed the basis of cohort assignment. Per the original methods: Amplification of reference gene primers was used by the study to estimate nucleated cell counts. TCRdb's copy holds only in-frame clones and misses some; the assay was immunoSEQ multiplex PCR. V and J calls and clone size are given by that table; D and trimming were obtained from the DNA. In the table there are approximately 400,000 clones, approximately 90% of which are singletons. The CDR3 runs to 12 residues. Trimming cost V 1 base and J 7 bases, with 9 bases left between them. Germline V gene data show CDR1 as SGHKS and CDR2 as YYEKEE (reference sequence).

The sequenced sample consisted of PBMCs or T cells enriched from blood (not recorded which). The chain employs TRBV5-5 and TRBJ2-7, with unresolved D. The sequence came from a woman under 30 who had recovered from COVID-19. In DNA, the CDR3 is TGTGCCAGCAGCTTGACCAGTTGGGAGCAGTACTTC. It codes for CASSLTSWEQYF.